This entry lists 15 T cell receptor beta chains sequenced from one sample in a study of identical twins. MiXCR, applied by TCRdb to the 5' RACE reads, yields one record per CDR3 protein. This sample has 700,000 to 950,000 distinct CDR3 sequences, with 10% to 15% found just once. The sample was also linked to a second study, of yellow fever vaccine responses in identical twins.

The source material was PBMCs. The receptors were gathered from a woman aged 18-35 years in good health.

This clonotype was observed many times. This CDR3 is CASSLDEVFSYGYTF. CDR3 DNA sequence: TGCGCCAGCAGCTTGGATGAAGTTTTTAGCTATGGCTACACCTTC. The gene calls are TRBV5-1 and TRBJ1-2, with D uncertain. Looked up from germline, CDR1 is SGHRS and CDR2 is YFSETQ. V shed 0 bases and J shed 4 bases, with 13 bases lying between them. The CDR3 runs 15 residues.

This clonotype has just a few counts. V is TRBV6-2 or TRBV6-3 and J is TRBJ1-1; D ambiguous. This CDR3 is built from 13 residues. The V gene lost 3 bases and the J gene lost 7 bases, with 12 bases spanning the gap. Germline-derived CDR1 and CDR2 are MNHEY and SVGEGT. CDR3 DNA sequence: TGTGCCAGCAGTTATGTTCCAAGGAGTGAAGCTTTCTTT. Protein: CASSYVPRSEAFF.

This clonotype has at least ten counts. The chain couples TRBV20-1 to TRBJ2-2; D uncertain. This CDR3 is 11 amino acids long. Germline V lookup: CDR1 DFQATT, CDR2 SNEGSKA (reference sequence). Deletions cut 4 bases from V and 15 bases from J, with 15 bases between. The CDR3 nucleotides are TGCAGTGCTAATAAGCTTACGAGAGTGTTTTTT. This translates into CSANKLTRVFF.

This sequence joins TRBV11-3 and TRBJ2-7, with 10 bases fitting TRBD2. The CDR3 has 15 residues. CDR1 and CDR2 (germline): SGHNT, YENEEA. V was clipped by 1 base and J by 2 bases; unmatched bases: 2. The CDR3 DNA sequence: TGTGCCAGCAGCTTAGGGGGGACTAGCGCCTACGAGCAGTACTTC. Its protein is CASSLGGTSAYEQYF.

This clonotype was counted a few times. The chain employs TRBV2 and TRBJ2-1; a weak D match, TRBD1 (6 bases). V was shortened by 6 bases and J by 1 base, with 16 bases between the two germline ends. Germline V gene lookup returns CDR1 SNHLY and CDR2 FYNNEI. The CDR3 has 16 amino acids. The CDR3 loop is CASSPLTGKSYNEQFF. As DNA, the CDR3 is TGTGCCAGCAGCCCCCTTACAGGGAAATCCTACAATGAGCAGTTCTTC.

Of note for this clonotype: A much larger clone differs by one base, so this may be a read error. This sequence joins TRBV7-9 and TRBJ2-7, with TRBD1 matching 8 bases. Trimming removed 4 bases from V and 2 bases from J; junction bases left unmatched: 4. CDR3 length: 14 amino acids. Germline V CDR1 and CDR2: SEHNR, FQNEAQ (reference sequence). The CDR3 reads CASSSDRAPYEQYF. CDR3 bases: TGTGCCAGCAGCTCGGACAGGGCCCCCTACGAGCAGTACTTC.

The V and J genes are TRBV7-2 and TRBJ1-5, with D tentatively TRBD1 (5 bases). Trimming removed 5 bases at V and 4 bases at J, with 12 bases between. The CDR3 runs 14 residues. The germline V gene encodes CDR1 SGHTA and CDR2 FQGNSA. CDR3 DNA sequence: TGTGCCAGCAGCACTTTGGGGCTAAATCAGCCCCAGCATTTT. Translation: CASSTLGLNQPQHF.

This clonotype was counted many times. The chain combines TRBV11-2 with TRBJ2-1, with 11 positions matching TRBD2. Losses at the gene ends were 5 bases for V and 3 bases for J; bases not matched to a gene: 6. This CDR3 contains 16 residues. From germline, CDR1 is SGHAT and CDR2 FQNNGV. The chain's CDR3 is CASSIRLAGIYNEQFF. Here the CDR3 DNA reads TGTGCCAGCAGCATCCGACTAGCGGGAATCTACAATGAGCAGTTCTTC.

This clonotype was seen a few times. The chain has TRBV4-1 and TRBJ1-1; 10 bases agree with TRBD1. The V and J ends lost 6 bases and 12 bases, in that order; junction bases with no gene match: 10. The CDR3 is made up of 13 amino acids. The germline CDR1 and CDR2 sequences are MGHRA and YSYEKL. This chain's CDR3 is CASSPDRGLLSFF. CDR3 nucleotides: TGCGCCAGCAGTCCTGACAGGGGGCTTCTCTCTTTCTTT.

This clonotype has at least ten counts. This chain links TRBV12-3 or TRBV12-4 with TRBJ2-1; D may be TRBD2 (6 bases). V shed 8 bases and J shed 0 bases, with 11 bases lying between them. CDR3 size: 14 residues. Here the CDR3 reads CASLRGSSYNEQFF. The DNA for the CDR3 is TGTGCCAGCCTTCGGGGGAGCTCCTACAATGAGCAGTTCTTC.

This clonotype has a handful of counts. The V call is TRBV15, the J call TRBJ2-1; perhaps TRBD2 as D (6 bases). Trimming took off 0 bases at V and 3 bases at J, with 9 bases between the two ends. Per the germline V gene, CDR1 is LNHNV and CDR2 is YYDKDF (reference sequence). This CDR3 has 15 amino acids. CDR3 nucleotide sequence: TGTGCCACCAGCAGAGATGTCGGGAGCTACAATGAGCAGTTCTTC. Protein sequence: CATSRDVGSYNEQFF.

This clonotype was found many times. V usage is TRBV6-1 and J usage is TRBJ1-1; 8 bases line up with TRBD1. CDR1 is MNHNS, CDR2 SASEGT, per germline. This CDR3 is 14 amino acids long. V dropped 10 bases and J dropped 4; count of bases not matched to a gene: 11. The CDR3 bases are TGTGCCACCCAGGGGGCAGTTGGGAGCACTGAAGCTTTCTTT. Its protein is CATQGAVGSTEAFF.

CDR3 residues: CASSSRTGVGKNIQYF. In nucleotides, the CDR3 is TGTGCCAGCAGCTCGAGGACAGGAGTAGGCAAAAACATTCAGTACTTC. The V gene is TRBV7-1, the J gene TRBJ2-4, with TRBD1 matching over 7 bases. Being an ORF, TRBV7-1 has a function that is uncertain. This CDR3 is 16 amino acids long. Germline trimming cut 3 bases from V and 3 bases from J; bases unmatched to any gene: 8.

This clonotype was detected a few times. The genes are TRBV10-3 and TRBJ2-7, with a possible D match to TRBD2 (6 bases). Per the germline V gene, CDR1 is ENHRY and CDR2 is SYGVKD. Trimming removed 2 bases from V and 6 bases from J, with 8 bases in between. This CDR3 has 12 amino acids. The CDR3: CAISEGGSEQYV. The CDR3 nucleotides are TGTGCCATCAGTGAGGGGGGGAGCGAGCAGTACGTC.

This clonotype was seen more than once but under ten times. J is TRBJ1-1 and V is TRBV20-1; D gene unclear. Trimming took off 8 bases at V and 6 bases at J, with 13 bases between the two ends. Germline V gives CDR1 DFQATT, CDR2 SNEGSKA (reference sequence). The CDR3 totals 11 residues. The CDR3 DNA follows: TGCAGTTGTTTGGGTGGCTCTGAAGCTTTCTTT. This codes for CSCLGGSEAFF.